One sample yielded the 10 T cell receptor beta chains listed below, sequenced in a study of T cells in localized non-small cell lung cancer. Assay: immunoSEQ multiplex PCR; the TCRdb copy retains only in-frame clones and omits some. Of about 39,000 clones listed, more than 75% are singletons. The specimen comprised PBMCs, sampled before any cancer treatment. The receptor source for this set is a woman aged 40-70 years with stage II squamous cell lung carcinoma.

This clone was counted once. The V and J genes are TRBV27 and TRBJ1-1; TRBD1 might be the D (5 bases). The CDR3 has 15 residues. CDR1 MNHEY and CDR2 SMNVEV come from the germline V gene (reference sequence). The V end lost 7 bases, the J end lost 1 base, and 16 bases lay between the germline ends. DNA of the CDR3: TGTGCCAGCAAGTCTCGTGTGACAGCGAACACTGAAGCTTTCTTT. This sequence encodes CASKSRVTANTEAFF.

The genes are TRBV29-1 and TRBJ2-5; D gene uncertain. The CDR3 is 11 amino acids. Trimming removed 4 bases at V and 2 bases at J, with 5 bases between. Per germline, CDR1 SQVTM and CDR2 ANQGSEA. CDR3 DNA sequence: TGCAGCGTTGTGGGACAAGAGACCCAGTACTTC. It is translated as CSVVGQETQYF.

The table lists this clone with a few counts. V is TRBV28 and J is TRBJ2-5; TRBD1 agrees at 7 bases. The ends lost 6 bases at V and 2 bases at J; junction bases unmatched: 9. Per germline, CDR1 MDHEN and CDR2 SYDVKM. The CDR3 runs 15 residues. The DNA of the CDR3 is TGTGCCAGCAGCTATGGACAGGAATATCAAGAGACCCAGTACTTC. It specifies CASSYGQEYQETQYF.

The rearrangement links TRBV27 to TRBJ1-4, with D maybe TRBD1 (5 bases). Trimming pared 0 bases from V and 8 bases from J, leaving 16 bases between. The germline V gene has CDR1 MNHEY and CDR2 SMNVEV (reference sequence). The CDR3 contains 16 residues. The CDR3 is CASSLSFVRRTEKLFF. Written as DNA, the CDR3 is TGTGCCAGCAGTTTATCATTCGTCCGGCGGACAGAAAAACTGTTTTTT.

J is TRBJ2-7 and V is TRBV6-1; 9 bases agree with TRBD1. V shed 6 bases, J shed 4 bases, and the junction held 4 bases outside the gene matches. Germline CDR1 and CDR2: MNHNS and SASEGT. The CDR3 consists of 13 residues. The CDR3: CASRTGGSYEQYV. DNA of the CDR3: TGTGCCAGCAGAACAGGGGGCAGTTACGAGCAGTACGTC.

V usage is TRBV29-1 and J usage is TRBJ2-1; D tentatively fits TRBD1 or TRBD2 (5 bases each). This CDR3 has 16 residues. Germline CDR1 is SQVTM and CDR2 is ANQGSEA. Deletions cut 3 bases from V and 2 bases from J, with 17 bases between. The CDR3 here is CSVEGSVRGAYNEQFF. The CDR3 nucleotides read TGCAGCGTTGAGGGTTCCGTGAGGGGAGCCTACAATGAGCAGTTCTTC.

The genes are TRBV7-3 and TRBJ2-2, with 7 bases matching TRBD1. This CDR3 spans 15 amino acids. V dropped 5 bases and J dropped 2; count of bases not matched to a gene: 5. Germline values: CDR1 SGHTA, CDR2 FQGTGA. CDR3 loop: CASSPGTANTGELFF. Written as DNA, the CDR3 is TGTGCCAGCAGCCCGGGGACAGCTAACACCGGGGAGCTGTTTTTT.

The CDR3 DNA reads TGTGCCAGCAGCCTCACCCCAACTAGCGGGAGATATACGCAGTATTTT. As protein: CASSLTPTSGRYTQYF. The chain has TRBV7-9 and TRBJ2-3; 11 nucleotides agree with TRBD2. V was clipped by 5 bases and J by 7 bases; unmatched bases: 11. This CDR3 is built from 16 residues. The germline CDR1 and CDR2 sequences are SEHNR and FQNEAQ (reference sequence). The entire variable domain, with the rest obtained from reference TRBV7-9 and TRBJ2-3, is as follows: DTGVSQNPRHKITKRGQNVTFRCDPISEHNRLYWYRQTLGQGPEFLTYFQNEAQLEKSRLLSDRFSAERPKGSFSTLEIQRTEQGDSAMYLCASSLTPTSGRYTQYFGPGTRLTVL.

The rearrangement joins TRBV4-3 to TRBJ2-7; D possibly corresponds to TRBD1 (5 bases). Trimming stripped 1 base from V and 3 bases from J, with 13 bases between. CDR1 and CDR2 from the germline V gene are LGHNA and YSLEER. This CDR3 region has 15 residues. The CDR3 reads CASSQAPGHRYEQYF. The DNA of the CDR3 is TGCGCCAGCAGCCAAGCCCCCGGACACCGCTACGAGCAGTACTTC.

This clone turned up a few times. This chain joins TRBV7-8 and TRBJ1-2; maybe TRBD1 (5 bases). Germline V CDR1 and CDR2: SGHVS, FQNEAQ. The CDR3 has 15 residues. The V end was cut by 1 base, the J end by 7 bases, with 16 bases between. The CDR3 bases are TGTGCCAGCAGCTTAGATCGGCCGGGGCCGGGTGGCTACACCTTC. Its protein is CASSLDRPGPGGYTF.